These T cell receptor beta chains were read from a single sample in a study of T cell repertoires in cytomegalovirus infection. Each CDR3 protein gets one entry after TCRdb re-called the reads with MiXCR. Here the sample spans approximately 700,000 distinct CDR3 sequences, approximately 34% being singletons. The sample was PBMCs. These receptors came from a human donor in good health (CMV status not recorded). Some clones in this sample may be carry-over from other donors' samples. Each CDR3 is given with its conserved first and last residue. The D gene is left open where the match is weak. A clone size is listed for some rows: how often the clone was seen (once, few, many), or a class if it is expanded.

clone size,J gene,V gene,D gene,CDR3 DNA,CDR3 protein
NA,TRBJ2-5,TRBV5-4,TRBD1,TGTGCCAGCAGCTTGTCAGGGACAGGGGCGGAGACCCAGTACTTC,CASSLSGTGAETQYF
NA,TRBJ2-7,TRBV2,NA,TGTGCCAGCAGTGAATGGGCCGCCGGGCCGAGGAGCTCCTACGAGCAGTACTTC,CASSEWAAGPRSSYEQYF
few,TRBJ1-2,TRBV9,NA,TGTGCCAGCAGCGTAGAGCTAAACTATGGCTACACCTTC,CASSVELNYGYTF
NA,TRBJ1-5,TRBV7-2,NA,TGTGCCAGCGGCGGACCCAGCAATCAGCCCCAGCATTTT,CASGGPSNQPQHF
NA,TRBJ1-6,TRBV10-3,NA,TGTGCCATCAGTGAGAGGCCCGGGGCCAATCTCGGGCCACCCCTCCACTTT,CAISERPGANLGPPLHF
NA,TRBJ2-1,TRBV19,TRBD2,TGTGCCAGTAGTATAATCGGGAGGAGTGAGCAGTTCTTC,CASSIIGRSEQFF
NA,TRBJ1-2,TRBV6-2/TRBV6-3,NA,TGTGCCAGCAGGACCGACAGCTACTATGGCTACACCTTC,CASRTDSYYGYTF
NA,TRBJ1-5,TRBV6-5,TRBD1,TGTGCCAGCAGTTACTCGAGACAGGGGGGGGATCAGCCCCAGCATTTT,CASSYSRQGGDQPQHF
NA,TRBJ2-1,TRBV5-5,NA,TGTGCCAGCAGCTATTACGACTCCTACAATGAGCCGTTCTTC,CASSYYDSYNEPFF
NA,TRBJ2-7,TRBV4-2,NA,TGTGCCAGCAGCCAAGATGACCGGTGGGAGCAGTACTTC,CASSQDDRWEQYF
few,TRBJ2-3,TRBV28,NA,TGTGCCAGCAGTTCCTATATGACGGGTACCGGCACAGATACGCAGTATTTT,CASSSYMTGTGTDTQYF
NA,TRBJ1-2,TRBV7-9,NA,TGTGCCAGCAGCTTAGAAGGGCACTATGGCTACACCTTC,CASSLEGHYGYTF
few,TRBJ2-1,TRBV20-1,NA,TGCAGTGCTAGAGTCCCACTAAGAGATGAGCAGTTCTTC,CSARVPLRDEQFF
many,TRBJ1-1,TRBV7-8,NA,TGTGCCAGCAGCTTGCGCGGGACGGGGAACACTGAAGCTTTCTTT,CASSLRGTGNTEAFF
NA,TRBJ2-5,TRBV10-2,NA,TGCGCCAGCAGTTTACTGACTAAGGAGACCCAGTACTTC,CASSLLTKETQYF
NA,TRBJ1-1,TRBV28,TRBD1,TGTGCCAGCAGGACGACAGGGGGAGTCACTGAAGCTTTCTTT,CASRTTGGVTEAFF
few,TRBJ2-2,TRBV28,TRBD2,TGTGCCAGCAACGATAGCGGGGGGGGAAGGAGGACCGGGGAGCTGTTTTTT,CASNDSGGGRRTGELFF
few,TRBJ1-5,TRBV27,NA,TGTGCCAGCAGTTTTAGTGCCTCTAGTCAGCCCCAGCATTTT,CASSFSASSQPQHF
many,TRBJ2-7,TRBV7-6,TRBD2,TGTGCCAGCAGCTTCGGGACTAGCGGGGGGCCCTTCTCCTACGAGCAGTACTTC,CASSFGTSGGPFSYEQYF
few,TRBJ1-5,TRBV28,NA,TGTGCCACCGCCCCGGGGGCCAATCAGCCCCAGCATTTT,CATAPGANQPQHF
few,TRBJ2-1,TRBV7-3,TRBD2,TGTGCCAGCAGCTCAACTAGCGGGGGATTGGATGAGCAGTTCTTC,CASSSTSGGLDEQFF
few,TRBJ1-1,TRBV12-3/TRBV12-4,TRBD1,TGTGCCAGCAGTCCTAATCAGGGGGCGGGGGGCACTGAAGCTTTCTTT,CASSPNQGAGGTEAFF
many,TRBJ1-5,TRBV7-8,TRBD1,TGTGCCAGCAGCCACGGAGGGGGCCCAACGAGATATAGCAATCAGCCCCAGCATTTT,CASSHGGGPTRYSNQPQHF
NA,TRBJ1-1,TRBV5-1,TRBD1,TGCGCCAGCAGCTATGGGGGACAGAGGAACACTGAAGCTTTCTTT,CASSYGGQRNTEAFF
NA,TRBJ2-2,TRBV12-3/TRBV12-4,TRBD1,TGTGCCAGCAGTTTACGGGACAGACCCACCAGGGAGCTGTTTTTT,CASSLRDRPTRELFF
NA,TRBJ1-5,TRBV27,NA,TGTGCCAGCAGTTTAAGGTCTTATAGCAATCAGCCCCAGCATTTT,CASSLRSYSNQPQHF
NA,TRBJ1-2,TRBV13,NA,TGTGCCAGCAATAAGCTCACGGGAGGCTACACCTTC,CASNKLTGGYTF
many,TRBJ2-7,TRBV7-2,TRBD1,TGTGCCAGCAGCTTACAGACACGGGCCCTTGGACAGGGGGGCGAGCAGTACTTC,CASSLQTRALGQGGEQYF
few,TRBJ2-6,TRBV7-6,TRBD1,TGTGCCAGCAGCGCCTATACAGGGGTTGGGGCCAACGTCCTGACTTTC,CASSAYTGVGANVLTF
NA,TRBJ1-2,TRBV27,NA,TGTGCCAGCAGCCCATTCCGGACAGAACCCTATGGCTACACCTTC,CASSPFRTEPYGYTF
NA,TRBJ1-2,TRBV2,NA,TGTGCCAGCCACCCGGCCTTATATCGGCGGAGCGGGGCTAACTATGGCTACACCTTC,CASHPALYRRSGANYGYTF
NA,TRBJ1-2,TRBV28,NA,TGTGCCAGCAGAGCTCAGGGGACGCAATGGACTCACTATGGCTACACCTTC,CASRAQGTQWTHYGYTF
few,TRBJ2-1,TRBV7-9,TRBD2,TGTGCCAGCAGCTTGGGGACTAGCGGTACCCCCGGGGATAAGAGCTCCTACAATGAGCAGTTCTTC,CASSLGTSGTPGDKSSYNEQFF